This T cell receptor (beta chain) comes out of a study of cytomegalovirus exposure and HLA in healthy donors. PCR employed 60 Vbeta and 13 Jbeta primers. Assay used: immunoSEQ multiplex PCR; TCRdb lists only in-frame clones, some missing. This sample has more than 140,000 clones, with over 60% found just once. V trimming: 6 bases; J trimming: 1 base; junction bases outside the gene matches: 3. Germline V CDR1 and CDR2: SGHTA, FQGNSA. The CDR3 contains 16 residues. Whole-study results and caveats: TCR beta chains associated with HLA were, in a later analysis, more clonally expanded than equally common others. TCR beta V segments were, for the most part, productive about 87% or about 30% of the time in an earlier analysis.

As concerns this clone: Antigen: not known.

The sample was PBMCs. This chain connects TRBV7-2 to TRBJ2-5, with 15 positions matching TRBD2. The clonotype was recovered from a male donor in good health and CMV-seronegative. The DNA for the CDR3 is TGTGCCAGCAGGGGACTAGCGGGGGGCCGCCAAGAGACCCAGTACTTC. This translates into CASRGLAGGRQETQYF. The variable domain in full, completed from reference TRBV7-2 and TRBJ2-5, reads GAGVSQSPSNKVTEKGKDVELRCDPISGHTALYWYRQSLGQGLEFLIYFQGNSAPDKSGLPSDRFSAERTGGSVSTLTIQRTQQEDSAVYLCASRGLAGGRQETQYFGPGTRLLVL.